This T cell receptor beta chain was captured in a study of T cell responses to AZD1222 COVID-19 vaccine. The germline gives CDR1 SGHAT, CDR2 FQNNGV. The J segment lost 2 bases and the V segment lost 5 bases, leaving 18 bases of the junction unmatched. This CDR3 region has 19 residues. Note on this clone: Its antigen is as yet unknown.

Study findings and constraints: White British donors predominated, females outnumbered males, and clonal diversity was possibly underestimated. The breadth and depth of Spike-specific TCRs increased once two AZD1222 doses had been given. Seropositive status at baseline applied to only a handful of AZD1222 recipients. Sampled repertoires all dated from after the peak T cell response.

Profiled with immunoSEQ multiplex PCR; TCRdb holds only in-frame clones, not every one. The data show about 140,000 clones, roughly 90% seen once. The starting material was peripheral blood, obtained on day 0 of AZD1222 vaccination. The clonotype was recovered from an adult in good health. The genes are TRBV11-2 and TRBJ2-5, with TRBD2 matching over 9 bases. CDR3: CASSLYRGIFTSGQETQYF. The CDR3, as DNA: TGTGCCAGCAGCCTGTATAGAGGGATTTTTACTAGCGGGCAAGAGACCCAGTACTTC.